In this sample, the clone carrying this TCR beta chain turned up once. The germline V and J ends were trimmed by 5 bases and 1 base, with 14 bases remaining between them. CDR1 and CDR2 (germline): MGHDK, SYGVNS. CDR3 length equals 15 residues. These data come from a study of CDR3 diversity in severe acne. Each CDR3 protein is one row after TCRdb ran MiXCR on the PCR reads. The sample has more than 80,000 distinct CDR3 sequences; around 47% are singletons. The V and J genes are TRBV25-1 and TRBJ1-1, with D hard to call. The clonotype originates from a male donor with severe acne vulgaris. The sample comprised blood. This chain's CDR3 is CASSYNRQTNTEAFF. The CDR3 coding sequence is TGTGCCAGCAGTTATAATCGGCAGACGAACACTGAAGCTTTCTTT.